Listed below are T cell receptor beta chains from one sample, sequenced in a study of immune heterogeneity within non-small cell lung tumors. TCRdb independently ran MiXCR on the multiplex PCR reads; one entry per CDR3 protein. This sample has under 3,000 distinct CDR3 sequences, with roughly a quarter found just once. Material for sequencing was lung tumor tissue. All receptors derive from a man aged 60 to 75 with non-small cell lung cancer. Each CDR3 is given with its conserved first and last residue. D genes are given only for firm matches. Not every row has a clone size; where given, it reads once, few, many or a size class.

TGTGCCATCAGTGAGTCGACGAGAGCCTATGGCTACACCTTC	CAISESTRAYGYTF	TRBJ1-2	medium-sized	TRBV10-3	.
TGTGCCAGCAGTTTAACCGGGATAGGATCCGATACGCAGTATTTT	CASSLTGIGSDTQYF	TRBJ2-3	medium-sized	TRBV12-3/TRBV12-4	.
TGCGCCAGCAGTGTCGGACAGCAAGAGACCCAGTACTTC	CASSVGQQETQYF	TRBJ2-5	few	TRBV10-2	.
TGTGCCAGCAGCTTAGAAACGGGGATCTACGAGCAGTACTTC	CASSLETGIYEQYF	TRBJ2-7	medium-sized	TRBV7-9	.
TGTGCCACCAGCAGAGTTGTTAGCGGGAGGGAAGAGACCCAGTACTTC	CATSRVVSGREETQYF	TRBJ2-5	medium-sized	TRBV15	TRBD2
TGTGCCAGCAGCGTAGTGCGGGGGAACACAGATACGCAGTATTTT	CASSVVRGNTDTQYF	TRBJ2-3	medium-sized	TRBV9	TRBD2
TGTGCCGGAATGGGCCAAATACCCAATTATCAGTTCTTC	CAGMGQIPNYQFF	TRBJ2-1	.	TRBV6-1	.
TGTGCCTGGAGTGTACTCGGGGGGAACTCCTACGAGCAGTACTTC	CAWSVLGGNSYEQYF	TRBJ2-7	medium-sized	TRBV30	TRBD2
TGCGCCAGCAGCCAAGATGTCTATGGCTACACCTTC	CASSQDVYGYTF	TRBJ1-2	medium-sized	TRBV4-1	.
TGTGCCAGTGAGCCCCGGGACAGACATAGCAATCAGCCCCAGCATTTT	CASEPRDRHSNQPQHF	TRBJ1-5	medium-sized	TRBV19	TRBD1